These 8 T cell receptor beta chains originate from one sample sequenced in a study of spatial heterogeneity in lung cancer. The time point: sample taken at primary tumor resection. TCRdb fed the 5' RACE reads into MiXCR, producing one record per CDR3 protein. Of 60,000 or so distinct CDR3 sequences in the sample, approximately 6.3% were seen once. The starting material was PBMCs, obtained at surgery. Receptors were obtained from a female donor with early-stage non-small cell lung cancer.

This clonotype was seen at least ten times. This chain connects TRBV5-1 to TRBJ2-2; D is possibly TRBD1 (6 bases). The CDR3 is 16 residues long. The V and J ends lost 0 bases and 1 base respectively, with 10 bases between them. The V gene's germline CDR1 is SGHRS and CDR2 YFSETQ. In DNA form, the CDR3 reads TGCGCCAGCAGCTTGGAGGCGGACAGGAACACCGGGGAGCTGTTTTTT. Translation: CASSLEADRNTGELFF. Complete variable domain (other parts from reference TRBV5-1 and TRBJ2-2): KAGVTQTPRYLIKTRGQQVTLSCSPISGHRSVSWYQQTPGQGLQFLFEYFSETQRNKGNFPGRFSGRQFSNSRSEMNVSTLELGDSALYLCASSLEADRNTGELFFGEGSRLTVL.

This chain links TRBV20-1 with TRBJ1-4, with 9 bases fitting TRBD1. The V gene's germline CDR1 is DFQATT and CDR2 SNEGSKA (reference sequence). Trimming cost V 8 bases and J 7 bases; bases outside gene matches: 11. There are 14 residues in the CDR3. CDR3 sequence (DNA): TGCAGTACTATCCCGGGACAGGGAAGTGAAAAACTGTTTTTT. Amino acids: CSTIPGQGSEKLFF.

This clonotype has at least ten counts. The V and J genes are TRBV4-1 and TRBJ1-3, with 9 bases fitting TRBD1. This CDR3 spans 14 amino acids. V trimming: 3 bases; J trimming: 7 bases; junction bases outside the gene matches: 4. CDR1 is MGHRA and CDR2 is YSYEKL in the germline V gene. The CDR3 loop is CASSQGQGGNTIYF. CDR3 bases: TGCGCCAGCAGCCAGGGACAGGGCGGCAACACCATATATTTT.

This clonotype was observed a few times. This sequence joins TRBV7-2 and TRBJ1-5; D is unclear. V lost 3 bases and J lost 2, with 8 bases in between. This CDR3 is built from 14 residues. In germline, CDR1 is SGHTA, CDR2 FQGNSA. This chain's CDR3 is CASSFSNGNQPQHF. CDR3 in DNA: TGTGCCAGCAGCTTCTCCAACGGCAATCAGCCCCAGCATTTT.

This clonotype has only a few counts. The chain is built from TRBV5-6 and TRBJ2-2, with 10 bases identical to TRBD1. V lost 5 bases to trimming and J lost 6 bases; unmatched junction nucleotides: 7. The germline gives CDR1 SGHDT, CDR2 YYEEEE. The CDR3 extends over 15 amino acids. This CDR3 is CASRAPGTGAGELFF. The CDR3 nucleotides are TGTGCCAGCAGAGCCCCCGGGACAGGGGCCGGGGAGCTGTTTTTT.

This clonotype was found a few times. V and J are TRBV19 and TRBJ2-6; the D is unclear. This CDR3 is 16 amino acids long. The germline V and J ends were trimmed by 6 bases and 7 bases, with 19 bases remaining between them. CDR1 and CDR2 from the germline V gene are LNHDA and SQIVND (reference sequence). The CDR3 reads CASSRTTFRRANVLTF. The CDR3 nucleotides read TGTGCCAGTAGCCGGACGACGTTTCGTAGAGCCAACGTCCTGACTTTC.

This clonotype occurred many times. This chain connects TRBV3-1 to TRBJ1-2, with D tentatively TRBD1 (5 bases). Trimming cost V 4 bases and J 8 bases, with 17 bases left between them. This CDR3 contains 14 residues. CDR1 and CDR2 (germline): LGHDT, YNNKEL (reference sequence). CDR3 bases: TGTGCCAGCAGCCTCCGCGCCAGGGTCGACGGCTACACCTTC. Translation: CASSLRARVDGYTF.

This clonotype was detected many times. The chain employs TRBV20-1 and TRBJ2-3, with D possibly matching TRBD2 (6 bases). V was shortened by 4 bases and J by 1 base, with 12 bases between the two germline ends. Looked up from germline, CDR1 is DFQATT and CDR2 is SNEGSKA (reference sequence). The CDR3 consists of 14 residues. CDR3 amino acids: CSAKEGIGTDTQYF. CDR3 coding DNA: TGCAGTGCTAAGGAGGGGATCGGCACAGATACGCAGTATTTT.